These T cell receptor beta chains were read from a single sample in a study of blood T cell repertoires in COVID-19. Using immunoSEQ multiplex PCR, the repertoire was profiled, and TCRdb retains in-frame clones only, with some absent. In the table there are over 450,000 clones, roughly 87% of which are singletons. What was sequenced was peripheral blood. The source is a man between 18 and 35 years old with COVID-19, enrolled during active disease. The CDR3 runs from the conserved cysteine through the conserved F or W. The D gene is left open where the match is weak. The size entry is marked missing in some rows and otherwise reads once, few, many or a size class.

>NA|NA|TRBJ2-7|TRBV6-5
CASSHAVATSYEQYF
TGTGCCAGCAGTCATGCGGTCGCTACGTCCTACGAGCAGTACTTC
>TRBD1|NA|TRBJ2-2|TRBV5-1
CASRGQANTGELFF
TGCGCCAGCCGCGGACAGGCTAACACCGGGGAGCTGTTTTTT
>NA|NA|TRBJ2-7|TRBV5-4
CASSFSTDLIEQYF
TGTGCCAGCAGCTTTTCGACAGACCTCATCGAGCAGTACTTC
>TRBD2|NA|TRBJ2-7|TRBV10-3
CAISTPGGATYEQYF
TGTGCCATCAGTACCCCGGGGGGGGCTACCTACGAGCAGTACTTC
>NA|NA|TRBJ1-2|TRBV27
CASGSGQGLYGYTF
TGTGCCAGCGGATCTGGGCAGGGGCTCTATGGCTACACCTTC
>TRBD1|once|TRBJ1-5|TRBV6-5
CASSRDSYQPQHF
TGTGCCAGCAGTCGGGACAGCTATCAGCCCCAGCATTTT
>TRBD2|NA|TRBJ2-3|TRBV30
CAWSGGGATDTQYF
TGTGCCTGGAGCGGGGGGGGAGCCACAGATACGCAGTATTTT
>TRBD1|once|TRBJ2-3|TRBV7-9
CASSPDRGADTQYF
TGTGCCAGCAGCCCGGACAGGGGTGCAGATACGCAGTATTTT
>NA|NA|TRBJ1-1|TRBV19
CASSIESAGMNTEAFF
TGTGCCAGTAGTATAGAATCTGCGGGCATGAACACTGAAGCTTTCTTT
>TRBD1|NA|TRBJ2-5|TRBV18
CASSPRQGAEETQYF
TGTGCCAGCTCACCGCGACAGGGGGCTGAAGAGACCCAGTACTTC
>TRBD1|NA|TRBJ1-4|TRBV30
CAWTGTGVEKLFF
TGTGCCTGGACCGGGACAGGGGTTGAAAAACTGTTTTTT
>NA|once|TRBJ2-1|TRBV5-6
CASSPGAGGTYNEQFF
TGTGCCAGCAGCCCTGGGGCAGGGGGGACCTACAATGAGCAGTTCTTC
>NA|NA|TRBJ1-3|TRBV5-1
CASSPGDTSNRNTIYF
TGCGCCAGCAGCCCAGGGGACACTTCTAACCGAAACACCATATATTTT
>TRBD1|NA|TRBJ2-6|TRBV4-1
CASSGSGQGASGANVLTF
TGCGCCAGCAGTGGGTCGGGACAGGGGGCGTCTGGGGCCAACGTCCTGACTTTC
>NA|NA|TRBJ2-2|TRBV3-1/TRBV3-2
CASSQPITTTGELFF
TGTGCCAGCAGCCAACCAATAACGACTACCGGGGAGCTGTTTTTT
>TRBD1|NA|TRBJ1-4|TRBV19
CASRTGGTLFF
TGTGCCAGTAGAACAGGGGGGACACTGTTTTTT
>TRBD1|once|TRBJ1-1|TRBV13
CASSVRTGRTEAFF
TGTGCCAGCAGCGTTAGGACAGGGCGGACTGAAGCTTTCTTT
>TRBD1|NA|TRBJ2-6|TRBV4-1
CASSHLGQMSGANVLTF
TGCGCCAGCAGCCATTTGGGACAGATGTCTGGGGCCAACGTCCTGACTTTC
>NA|once|TRBJ1-1|TRBV5-6
CASSLGRLDARGAFF
TGTGCCAGCAGCTTGGGTAGGCTGGATGCCCGGGGGGCTTTCTTT
>NA|NA|TRBJ2-5|TRBV12-3/TRBV12-4
CASSPGHRGTQYF
TGTGCCAGCAGTCCGGGACACCGGGGGACCCAGTACTTC
>NA|NA|TRBJ1-1|TRBV27
CASSSPGRRTTEAFF
TGTGCCAGCAGTTCCCCCGGGAGGAGGACCACTGAAGCTTTCTTT
>TRBD1|few|TRBJ1-1|TRBV5-1
CASSLARGNSEAFF
TGCGCCAGCAGCTTGGCCAGGGGGAATTCTGAAGCTTTCTTT
>NA|NA|TRBJ2-3|TRBV6-1
CASSEVYLGTDTQYF
TGTGCCAGCAGTGAAGTATATCTCGGCACAGATACGCAGTATTTT
>TRBD1|NA|TRBJ2-3|TRBV5-5
CASSSQTGYADTQYF
TGTGCCAGCAGCTCCCAGACAGGGTACGCAGATACGCAGTATTTT